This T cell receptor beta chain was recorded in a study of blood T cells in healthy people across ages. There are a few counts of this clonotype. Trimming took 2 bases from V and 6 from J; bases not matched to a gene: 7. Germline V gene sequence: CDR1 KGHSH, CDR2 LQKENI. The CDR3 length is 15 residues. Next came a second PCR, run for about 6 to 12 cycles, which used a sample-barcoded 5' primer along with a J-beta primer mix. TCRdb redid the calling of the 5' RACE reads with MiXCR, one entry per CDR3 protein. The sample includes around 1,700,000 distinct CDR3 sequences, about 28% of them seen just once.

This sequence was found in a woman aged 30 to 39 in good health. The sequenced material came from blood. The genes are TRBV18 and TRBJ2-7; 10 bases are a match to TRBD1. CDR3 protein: CASSPGRQGAGEQYF. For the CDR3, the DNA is TGTGCCAGCTCACCAGGCCGACAGGGGGCTGGCGAGCAGTACTTC. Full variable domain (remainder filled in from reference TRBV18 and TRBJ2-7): NAGVMQNPRHLVRRRGQEARLRCSPMKGHSHVYWYRQLPEEGLKFMVYLQKENIIDESGMPKERFSAEFPKEGPSILRIQQVVRGDSAAYFCASSPGRQGAGEQYFGPGTRLTVT.